The 13 T cell receptor beta chains below were found in one sample sequenced in a study of CD8 T cells in Susac syndrome. Random hexamers were used to reverse transcribe roughly 0.45 to 1 ug of RNA. TCRdb re-called the immunoSEQ multiplex PCR reads through MiXCR, storing one row per CDR3 protein. The table has 120,000 or so distinct CDR3 sequences, approximately 96% seen once. The sequenced sample consisted of CD8+ T cells from PBMCs. These receptors all come from a human donor with Susac syndrome.

The chain links TRBV6-5 to TRBJ2-7; tentative D call: TRBD1 (6 bases). Trimming removed 2 bases from V and 2 bases from J, with 25 bases in between. This CDR3 comprises 19 residues. Germline CDR1 and CDR2: MNHEY and SVGAGI. The CDR3 spells CASSYLADTGLPYTYEQYF. The DNA of the CDR3 is TGTGCCAGCAGTTACCTAGCCGATACAGGGCTCCCCTATACCTACGAGCAGTACTTC.

The V call is TRBV30, the J call TRBJ2-7; TRBD2 matches at 7 bases. Unmatched junction bases numbered 5, after V lost 3 bases and J lost 0 bases. The length of the CDR3 is 14 residues. Per germline, CDR1 GTSNPN and CDR2 SVGIG (reference sequence). Written as DNA, the CDR3 is TGTGCCTGGAGCTCTAGCGGCCCCTCCTACGAGCAGTACTTC. Encoded protein: CAWSSSGPSYEQYF.

V is TRBV7-9 and J is TRBJ2-2; maybe TRBD2 (5 bases). The V end was cut by 8 bases, the J end by 1 base, with 14 bases between. The CDR3 length is 15 residues. CDR1 is SEHNR and CDR2 is FQNEAQ in the germline V gene (reference sequence). The CDR3 is CASLGLAQNTGELFF. The CDR3 DNA reads TGTGCCAGCCTAGGGCTAGCTCAGAACACCGGGGAGCTGTTTTTT.

The gene calls are TRBV9 and TRBJ2-7; D not certain. Germline CDR1 reads SGDLS; CDR2 reads YYNGEE. V lost 4 bases and J 5 bases, leaving 13 bases between the germline ends. This CDR3 has 13 residues. The CDR3 nucleotides are TGTGCCAGCAGCCCTCGGTCGATCGACGAGCAGTACTTC. This gives the protein CASSPRSIDEQYF.

The chain is built from TRBV9 and TRBJ1-6; D is unclear. The CDR3 runs to 14 residues. The germline CDR1 and CDR2 sequences are SGDLS and YYNGEE. Trimming took off 2 bases at V and 6 bases at J, with 9 bases between the two ends. CDR3 in DNA: TGTGCCAGCAGCGTTTGGAGGCCTAATTCACCCCTCCACTTT. It codes for CASSVWRPNSPLHF.

The J gene is TRBJ2-6, the V gene TRBV6-5; D possibly corresponds to TRBD1 (6 bases). Germline CDR1 is MNHEY and CDR2 is SVGAGI. V was trimmed by 5 bases and J by 0 bases, leaving 17 bases between them. This CDR3 is 18 amino acids long. CDR3 amino acids: CASSVPRQGPSGANVLTF. The CDR3 DNA is TGTGCCAGCAGTGTACCGAGGCAGGGGCCCTCTGGGGCCAACGTCCTGACTTTC.

In the case of this clonotype: At one end, the junction sequence differs from germline, possibly due to a read error. V is TRBV20-1 and J is TRBJ1-2; D is uncertain. This CDR3 contains 15 residues. CDR1 is DFQATT, CDR2 SNEGSKA, per germline (reference sequence). In DNA form, the CDR3 reads TGCAGTGCTCGAGACGGGCAAGCGGATAACTATGGCTACACCTTC. Translating it yields CSARDGQADNYGYTF.

J is TRBJ2-7 and V is TRBV4-3; D remains ambiguous. Germline V gene lookup returns CDR1 LGHNA and CDR2 YSLEER. This CDR3 is 15 amino acids long. The V end lost 1 base, the J end lost 9 bases, and 19 bases lay between the germline ends. CDR3 loop: CASSQVADTQRGQYF. The CDR3 DNA sequence: TGCGCCAGCAGCCAAGTGGCCGACACACAAAGAGGGCAGTACTTC.

This clonotype showed up just once. The CDR3 DNA sequence: TGTGCCAGCAGTCCTGGGAGGGAATCCTACAATGAGCAGTTCTTC. Amino acids: CASSPGRESYNEQFF. The chain recombines TRBV25-1 with TRBJ2-1, with 7 nucleotides matching TRBD2. With 5 bases clipped from V and 1 base from J, the junction kept 5 bases outside the gene matches. Germline CDR1 MGHDK, CDR2 SYGVNS. This CDR3 contains 15 residues.

V usage is TRBV15 and J usage is TRBJ2-1; D is perhaps TRBD1 or TRBD2 (5 bases each). V lost 8 bases and J 0 bases, leaving 14 bases between the germline ends. There are 15 residues in the CDR3. Germline values: CDR1 LNHNV, CDR2 YYDKDF (reference sequence). This CDR3 reads CATARGRSSYNEQFF. CDR3 sequence (DNA): TGTGCCACCGCCCGGGGCCGCAGCTCCTACAATGAGCAGTTCTTC. Together with reference TRBV15 and TRBJ2-1, the CDR3 gives the full variable domain: DAMVIQNPRYQVTQFGKPVTLSCSQTLNHNVMYWYQQKSSQAPKLLFHYYDKDFNNEADTPDNFQSRRPNTSFCFLDIRSPGLGDTAMYLCATARGRSSYNEQFFGPGTRLTVL.

The chain is built from TRBV7-2 and TRBJ2-1, with TRBD1 matching over 8 bases. The CDR3 spans 14 residues. CDR1 and CDR2 (germline): SGHTA, FQGNSA. V trimming: 10 bases; J trimming: 8 bases; junction bases outside the gene matches: 13. CDR3: CATRDRRVSDEQFF. In DNA form, the CDR3 reads TGTGCCACGAGGGACAGGAGGGTGTCGGATGAGCAGTTCTTC.

The J gene is TRBJ2-3, the V gene TRBV12-3 or TRBV12-4, with TRBD2 matching 8 bases. The CDR3 is made up of 14 amino acids. V dropped 10 bases and J dropped 2; count of bases not matched to a gene: 8. The CDR3 region is CATKTSASTDTQYF. In DNA, the CDR3 is TGTGCCACGAAGACTAGCGCCTCCACAGATACGCAGTATTTT.

The V gene is TRBV30, the J gene TRBJ2-3; 8 bases map to TRBD2. V lost 4 bases to trimming and J lost 2 bases; unmatched junction nucleotides: 5. The germline CDR1 and CDR2 sequences are GTSNPN and SVGIG (reference sequence). This CDR3 is 14 amino acids long. The CDR3 reads CAWIAGGHTDTQYF. DNA of the CDR3: TGTGCCTGGATTGCGGGAGGCCACACAGATACGCAGTATTTT.